The clone carrying this T cell receptor (beta chain) was counted at least ten times. What it binds is not known. There were TCR beta CDR3 regions amplified from RNA transcripts. HTBI primers were employed in a first-round RT-PCR of the TCR CDR3. TCRdb re-called the multiplex PCR reads with MiXCR, one entry per CDR3 protein. This sample has 250,000 to 300,000 distinct CDR3 sequences; about 14% occur once, and the top ten carry roughly 8%. The CDR3 length is 15 residues. Trimming cost V 0 bases and J 2 bases, with 9 bases left between them. This entry comes from a study of T cells in Graves' hyperthyroidism and ophthalmopathy. Study-level findings and limits: Separation of ophthalmopathy from stable hyperthyroidism was achieved by a 13 V-J model.

This chain connects TRBV12-3 or TRBV12-4 to TRBJ2-3; tentative D call: TRBD1 (5 bases). Sequenced sample: blood. The sequence was obtained from a woman younger than 45 with Graves' hyperthyroidism that later progressed to Graves' ophthalmopathy. This CDR3 reads CASSLADSNTDTQYF. CDR3 coding DNA: TGTGCCAGCAGTTTAGCCGACAGCAACACAGATACGCAGTATTTT.